This TCR beta chain was identified during a study of a mutant IDH1 vaccine in newly diagnosed glioma. Study-level information: Radiotherapy alone preceded vaccination by 4-6 weeks; alternatively, vaccination started with temozolomide cycles.

Whole-study results and caveats: Among all patients, vaccine-induced immune responses occurred in approximately 93%.

The data were produced by immunoSEQ multiplex PCR, yet TCRdb's version contains in-frame clones alone and is incomplete. This table has fewer than 40,000 clones, roughly 80% appearing once. The CDR3 length is 14 residues. V lost 4 bases, J lost 7 bases, and 5 bases stayed unmatched. Germline CDR1 and CDR2: SGHKS and YYEKEE (reference sequence). Concerning this clone itself: Its target is not known.

Time point described: week 47, end of study. In every dose of vaccine, 300 ug of mutant IDH1 20-mer peptide was given alongside topical imiquimod. This sample comprised PBMCs, obtained from a glioma patient whose treatment included an IDH1 peptide vaccine. The V gene is TRBV5-5, the J gene TRBJ2-2; 9 nucleotides line up with TRBD2. The TCR comes from a man aged 25-45 years with glioma. The CDR3 region is CASSAAAGGGELFF. In nucleotides, the CDR3 is TGTGCCAGCAGCGCGGCAGCGGGGGGCGGGGAGCTGTTTTTT.